The 21 T cell receptor beta chains in this list originate from one sample, sequenced in a study of T cells after yellow fever vaccination. MiXCR was run by TCRdb on the 5' RACE reads, yielding one entry per CDR3 protein. The table lists 55,000 or so distinct CDR3 sequences, around 6.7% of them singletons, with approximately 25% in the top ten. Source: CD8+ T cells not binding an NS4B(214-222) dextramer, sorted from PBMCs, taken roughly 47 days after the first yellow fever vaccination. The receptors here all came from a man in his late teens or twenties who received the YFV17D yellow fever vaccine.

By proportion, this clonotype is medium-sized. The chain links TRBV4-1 to TRBJ2-5; D may be TRBD2 (5 bases). The CDR3 has 16 residues. In germline, CDR1 is MGHRA, CDR2 YSYEKL. Trimming removed 1 base at V and 2 bases at J, with 14 bases between. CDR3 in DNA: TGCGCCAGCAGCCAAGGCGCCGGGATCACACAAGAGACCCAGTACTTC. Its protein product is CASSQGAGITQETQYF.

This clonotype was seen at least ten times. This chain connects TRBV12-3 or TRBV12-4 to TRBJ2-2; maybe TRBD2 (5 bases). V was cut by 0 bases and J by 6 bases, with 8 bases left in between. The CDR3 runs to 14 residues. The CDR3 loop is CASSLAGGAGELFF. DNA for the CDR3: TGTGCCAGCAGTTTAGCAGGAGGTGCCGGGGAGCTGTTTTTT.

The sample holds many counts of this clonotype. The chain recombines TRBV12-3 or TRBV12-4 with TRBJ2-2; D possibly matches TRBD1 or TRBD2 (5 bases each). Between the trimmed V and J ends, which lost 6 bases and 4 bases, there was a span of 6 bases. The CDR3 contains 12 residues. The CDR3 loop reads CASRGTTGELFF. The CDR3 nucleotides are TGTGCCAGCAGAGGGACCACCGGGGAGCTGTTTTTT.

The table lists this clonotype with a few counts. The chain combines TRBV24-1 with TRBJ1-1; D gene ambiguous. The length of the CDR3 is 13 residues. Trimming stripped 10 bases from V and 4 bases from J, with 15 bases between. Germline-derived CDR1 and CDR2 are KGHDR and SFDVKD. CDR3 DNA: TGTGCCACTTTCAAGGGCTCAGGCACTGAAGCTTTCTTT. Encoded protein: CATFKGSGTEAFF.

This clonotype showed up many times. The DNA of the CDR3 is TGCGCCAGCAGCCAACTTGGGAGGTGGTATGAGCAGTTCTTC. Its protein product is CASSQLGRWYEQFF. The rearrangement uses TRBV4-1 and TRBJ2-1; TRBD2 is a possible D gene (6 bases). There are 14 residues in the CDR3. V was trimmed by 2 bases and J by 8 bases, leaving 13 bases between them. Germline CDR1 is MGHRA and CDR2 is YSYEKL.

This clonotype was counted ten times or more. The chain combines TRBV29-1 with TRBJ2-1; D ambiguous. Germline lookup yields CDR1 SQVTM and CDR2 ANQGSEA. V gave up 6 bases and J gave up 0 bases, with 12 bases separating them. This CDR3 is built from 14 residues. This CDR3 is CSVLDQSSYNEQFF. The CDR3 DNA follows: TGCAGCGTCCTGGATCAGAGCTCCTACAATGAGCAGTTCTTC.

Written as DNA, the CDR3 is TGCAGTGCTAGAGCTCCGGGAGGAGTCCATACTAACTATGGCTACACCTTC. It yields the protein CSARAPGGVHTNYGYTF. The J gene is TRBJ1-2, the V gene TRBV20-1, with D unresolved. V lost 1 base and J 0 bases, leaving 18 bases between the germline ends. The CDR3 length is 17 residues. Germline V gives CDR1 DFQATT, CDR2 SNEGSKA (reference sequence).

The chain recombines TRBV27 with TRBJ2-5; 10 bases fit TRBD2. The germline V gene has CDR1 MNHEY and CDR2 SMNVEV (reference sequence). The V segment lost 2 bases and the J segment 4 bases; nucleotides outside the gene matches: 10. This CDR3 is built from 17 residues. In DNA form, the CDR3 reads TGTGCCAGCAGTTTAGAACAGCGGGGGGGGGAACGAGAGACCCAGTACTTC. It codes for CASSLEQRGGERETQYF.

This clonotype was recorded many times. The V and J genes are TRBV7-3 and TRBJ2-3; 11 bases align to TRBD2. V lost 2 bases, J lost 4 bases, and 11 bases stayed unmatched. This CDR3 region has 18 residues. The germline V gene has CDR1 SGHTA and CDR2 FQGTGA. The CDR3 loop reads CASSLLAGGLGGADTQYF. CDR3 in DNA: TGTGCCAGCAGCTTACTAGCGGGGGGTCTGGGGGGCGCAGATACGCAGTATTTT.

This clonotype was detected many times. The J gene is TRBJ1-5, the V gene TRBV6-2 or TRBV6-3; D uncertain. V lost 5 bases, J lost 7 bases, and 15 bases lay in between. Germline V lookup: CDR1 MNHEY, CDR2 SVGEGT. CDR3 length: 14 residues. CDR3 DNA sequence: TGTGCCAGCAGTCCACTGGGTCTCGGACAGCCCCAGCATTTT. Amino acid sequence: CASSPLGLGQPQHF.

The J gene is TRBJ1-5, the V gene TRBV4-3, with 8 bases lining up with TRBD1. This CDR3 contains 18 residues. V lost 4 bases, J lost 0 bases, and 11 bases stayed unmatched. Germline CDR1 LGHNA, CDR2 YSLEER. CDR3 DNA: TGCGCCAGCAGCCCCCAGGGGGCAAAGCTCTATAGCAATCAGCCCCAGCATTTT. It codes for CASSPQGAKLYSNQPQHF.

Details on this clonotype: A single base separates this from a much larger clone, so it may be a read error. This chain connects TRBV28 to TRBJ2-2; 7 nucleotides match TRBD1. The CDR3 runs to 15 residues. The germline V gene encodes CDR1 MDHEN and CDR2 SYDVKM. V shed 10 bases and J 3 bases; nucleotides not matched to a gene: 11. The CDR3 here is CATLPADRDTGELFF. The CDR3 DNA sequence: TGTGCCACCCTTCCCGCTGACAGGGACACCGGGGAGCTGTTTTTT.

This clonotype was detected ten times or more. The chain uses TRBV10-3 and TRBJ2-3; 7 nucleotides line up with TRBD1. J lost 2 bases, V lost 0 bases, and 2 bases had no gene match. There are 15 residues in the CDR3. CDR1 ENHRY and CDR2 SYGVKD come from the germline V gene. The CDR3 DNA is TGTGCCATCAGTGAGTCACAGGGGCTCACAGATACGCAGTATTTT. Amino acids: CAISESQGLTDTQYF.

This clonotype was detected ten times or more. This rearrangement joins TRBV11-2 to TRBJ2-7; a weak D match, TRBD2 (6 bases). CDR1 and CDR2 (germline): SGHAT, FQNNGV. The CDR3 sequence is 14 residues long. V was trimmed by 5 bases and J by 2 bases, leaving 13 bases between them. The CDR3 spells CASSTGAGPYEQYF. Written as DNA, the CDR3 is TGTGCCAGCAGCACCGGGGCGGGGCCCTACGAGCAGTACTTC.

The chain couples TRBV4-3 to TRBJ2-1, with 9 positions matching TRBD2. Germline V CDR1 and CDR2: LGHNA, YSLEER. V lost 2 bases to trimming and J lost 8 bases; unmatched junction nucleotides: 13. The CDR3 spans 17 residues. CDR3 sequence: CASSQYRGGARSDEQFF. The CDR3 coding sequence is TGCGCCAGCAGCCAATACCGCGGGGGGGCCCGGTCCGATGAGCAGTTCTTC.

This clonotype has just a few counts. V and J are TRBV7-2 and TRBJ2-5, with 9 bases aligning to TRBD2. CDR1 SGHTA and CDR2 FQGNSA come from the germline V gene. This CDR3 comprises 16 residues. Unmatched junction bases numbered 11, after V lost 4 bases and J lost 5 bases. In DNA form, the CDR3 reads TGTGCCAGCAGCTCCCCAAGCGGGGGGCCCTCGGAGACCCAGTACTTC. Its translation: CASSSPSGGPSETQYF. Supplemented by reference TRBV7-2 and TRBJ2-5, the full variable domain reads GAGVSQSPSNKVTEKGKDVELRCDPISGHTALYWYRQSLGQGLEFLIYFQGNSAPDKSGLPSDRFSAERTGGSVSTLTIQRTQQEDSAVYLCASSSPSGGPSETQYFGPGTRLLVL.

This clonotype was counted many times. The rearrangement links TRBV7-2 to TRBJ2-7, with a weak D call TRBD1 (6 bases). The CDR3 loop spans 15 amino acids. V was cut by 5 bases and J by 0 bases, with 14 bases left in between. From germline, CDR1 is SGHTA and CDR2 FQGNSA. The CDR3 is CASSHVGASSYEQYF. CDR3 bases: TGTGCCAGCAGCCACGTGGGGGCCTCCTCCTACGAGCAGTACTTC.

This clonotype was recorded many times. This chain connects TRBV12-3 or TRBV12-4 to TRBJ1-5; a possible D gene is TRBD1 (6 bases). V lost 5 bases, J lost 2 bases, and 13 bases lay in between. The CDR3 covers 15 residues. This CDR3 reads CASSSEGVGNQPQHF. CDR3 nucleotide sequence: TGTGCCAGCAGTAGCGAGGGGGTCGGCAATCAGCCCCAGCATTTT.

The CDR3 is CAWSLGSSGTDTQYF. CDR3 nucleotides: TGTGCCTGGAGTTTGGGCAGTTCCGGCACAGATACGCAGTATTTT. The chain links TRBV30 to TRBJ2-3; D remains unclear. V dropped 2 bases and J dropped 1 base, with 13 bases sitting between them. CDR1 and CDR2 (germline): GTSNPN, SVGIG (reference sequence). This CDR3 spans 15 amino acids. The complete variable domain, with remaining parts taken from reference TRBV30 and TRBJ2-3, reads SQTIHQWPATLVQPVGSPLSLECTVEGTSNPNLYWYRQAAGRGLQLLFYSVGIGQISSEVPQNLSASRPQDRQFILSSKKLLLSDSGFYLCAWSLGSSGTDTQYFGPGTRLTVL.

This clonotype was seen ten or more times. The V gene is TRBV4-1, the J gene TRBJ2-3; 9 nucleotides align to TRBD2. The CDR3 contains 14 residues. The junction had 7 bases not matched to a gene; V was cut back by 6 bases and J by 6 bases. CDR1 and CDR2 (germline): MGHRA, YSYEKL. The CDR3 sequence is CASSVAGGLDTQYF. The CDR3 DNA is TGCGCCAGCAGTGTGGCGGGGGGGCTTGATACGCAGTATTTT.

This clonotype was seen ten or more times. V usage is TRBV7-6 and J usage is TRBJ2-1, with D unresolved. This CDR3 is 16 amino acids long. V was shortened by 3 bases and J by 5 bases, with 17 bases between the two germline ends. Germline-derived CDR1 and CDR2 are SGHVS and FNYEAQ. The CDR3 here is CASSLGPLFSDNEQFF. CDR3 DNA: TGTGCCAGCAGCTTGGGTCCTTTGTTCTCGGACAATGAGCAGTTCTTC. Together with reference TRBV7-6 and TRBJ2-1, the CDR3 gives the full variable domain: GAGVSQSPRYKVTKRGQDVALRCDPISGHVSLYWYRQALGQGPEFLTYFNYEAQQDKSGLPNDRFSAERPEGSISTLTIQRTEQRDSAMYRCASSLGPLFSDNEQFFGPGTRLTVL.